This is a list of T cell receptor beta chains from one sample in a study of cytomegalovirus exposure and HLA in healthy donors. This table comes from immunoSEQ multiplex PCR, and its TCRdb copy is limited to in-frame clones, with some not included. The sample holds tens of thousands of clones, 70% to 80% seen once. The specimen was PBMCs. All receptors derive from a man aged 25-40 years in good health and CMV-seronegative. The CDR3 runs from the conserved cysteine through the conserved F or W. The order of the fields is V gene, J gene, CDR3 protein.

V gene: TRBV7-2; J gene: TRBJ2-1; CDR3 protein: CASSLWFPHGSSYNEQFF
V gene: TRBV5-1; J gene: TRBJ1-1; CDR3 protein: CASSSPGRGMNTEAFF
V gene: TRBV5-1; J gene: TRBJ1-1; CDR3 protein: CASSLGGGDTEAFF
V gene: TRBV30; J gene: TRBJ2-3; CDR3 protein: CAWSGQGDRGTDTQYF
V gene: TRBV30; J gene: TRBJ2-7; CDR3 protein: CAWTPPGQRHSYEQYF
V gene: TRBV27; J gene: TRBJ2-5; CDR3 protein: CASGATGMKETQYF
V gene: TRBV7-2; J gene: TRBJ2-7; CDR3 protein: CASSPSSYEQYF
V gene: TRBV5-1; J gene: TRBJ2-2; CDR3 protein: CASSLGTGAGNTGELFF
V gene: TRBV6-5; J gene: TRBJ1-2; CDR3 protein: CASSSGTAGYTF
V gene: TRBV18; J gene: TRBJ2-1; CDR3 protein: CASSPLTSGYNEQFF
V gene: TRBV5-1; J gene: TRBJ2-4; CDR3 protein: CASSLNVAGGENIQYF
V gene: TRBV5-1; J gene: TRBJ2-5; CDR3 protein: CASSSRLTLQETQYF
V gene: TRBV6-5; J gene: TRBJ2-7; CDR3 protein: CASSYSYGETYEQYF
V gene: TRBV7-7; J gene: TRBJ2-1; CDR3 protein: CASSIGTSGYNEQFF
V gene: TRBV29-1; J gene: TRBJ2-7; CDR3 protein: CSAVRGESSYEQYF
V gene: TRBV7-9; J gene: TRBJ1-4; CDR3 protein: CASSLADRVFDEKLFF
V gene: TRBV2; J gene: TRBJ1-1; CDR3 protein: CASSERTGLKGTEAFF
V gene: TRBV11-2; J gene: TRBJ2-5; CDR3 protein: CASSSGTGVQETQYF
V gene: TRBV7-2; J gene: TRBJ2-7; CDR3 protein: CASSPQGARAYEQYF
V gene: TRBV6-1; J gene: TRBJ2-1; CDR3 protein: CASSAVLSEQFF
V gene: TRBV2; J gene: TRBJ1-1; CDR3 protein: CASSADRQANRAFF
V gene: TRBV2; J gene: TRBJ2-7; CDR3 protein: CASVDGQDPYYEQYF
V gene: TRBV30; J gene: TRBJ1-1; CDR3 protein: CAWTRGGPEAFF
V gene: TRBV23-1; J gene: TRBJ2-4; CDR3 protein: CASSRGQGAAKNIQYF
V gene: TRBV27; J gene: TRBJ2-7; CDR3 protein: CASSWGRTYEQYF
V gene: TRBV19; J gene: TRBJ2-3; CDR3 protein: CASSAGSSTDTQYF
V gene: TRBV7-9; J gene: TRBJ1-4; CDR3 protein: CASSLGRKSWEKLFF
V gene: TRBV5-4; J gene: TRBJ2-7; CDR3 protein: CASSLGQLSSYEQYF
V gene: TRBV11-2; J gene: TRBJ2-7; CDR3 protein: CASSQNSVNAYEQYF
V gene: TRBV10-2; J gene: TRBJ2-7; CDR3 protein: CASRVAGEIYEQYF
V gene: TRBV5-6; J gene: TRBJ1-4; CDR3 protein: CASSERQFSNEKLFF